One and the same sample provided the 2 T cell receptor beta chains below, sequenced in a study of T cell changes during pregnancy in multiple sclerosis. TCRdb keeps only in-frame clones here, not all; method: immunoSEQ multiplex PCR. Counted here are fewer than 85,000 clones, about 95% occurring once; the ten biggest clones make up 2.5%. Sequenced material: peripheral blood, taken in the third trimester of pregnancy. These receptor sequences come from a female donor with multiple sclerosis, enrolled in a pregnancy study.

The chain is built from TRBV5-1 and TRBJ2-3; TRBD2 aligns across 7 bases. J gave up 5 bases and V 1 base, and 7 bases lay outside the gene matches. This CDR3 has 15 amino acids. The germline V gene has CDR1 SGHRS and CDR2 YFSETQ. For the CDR3, the DNA is TGCGCCAGCAGCTTGCGGGGGGTAACAAGAGATACGCAGTATTTT. Translating it yields CASSLRGVTRDTQYF.

This chain uses TRBV4-1 with TRBJ2-5; the match to TRBD2 covers 9 bases. The CDR3 length is 16 residues. V trimming: 5 bases; J trimming: 2 bases; junction bases outside the gene matches: 9. Looked up from germline, CDR1 is MGHRA and CDR2 is YSYEKL. The CDR3 DNA reads TGCGCCAGCAGCAAACTCTATAGCGGGGGACAAGAGACCCAGTACTTC. This gives the protein CASSKLYSGGQETQYF.